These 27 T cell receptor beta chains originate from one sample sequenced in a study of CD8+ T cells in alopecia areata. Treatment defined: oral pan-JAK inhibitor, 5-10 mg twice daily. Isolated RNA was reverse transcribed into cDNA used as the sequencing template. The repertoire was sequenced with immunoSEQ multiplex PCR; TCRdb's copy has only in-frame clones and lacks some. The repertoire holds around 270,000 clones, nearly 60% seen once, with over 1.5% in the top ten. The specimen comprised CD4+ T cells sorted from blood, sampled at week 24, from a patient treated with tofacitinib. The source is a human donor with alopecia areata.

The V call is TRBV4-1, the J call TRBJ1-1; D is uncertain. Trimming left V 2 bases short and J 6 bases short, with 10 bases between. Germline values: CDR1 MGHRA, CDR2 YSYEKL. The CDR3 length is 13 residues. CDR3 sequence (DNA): TGCGCCAGCAGCCAACTAGGGATAGCTGAAGCTTTCTTT. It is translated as CASSQLGIAEAFF.

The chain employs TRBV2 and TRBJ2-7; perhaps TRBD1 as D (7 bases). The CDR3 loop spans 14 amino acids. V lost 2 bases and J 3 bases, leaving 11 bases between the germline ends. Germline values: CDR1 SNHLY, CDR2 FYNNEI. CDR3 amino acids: CASSETQGGYEQYF. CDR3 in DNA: TGTGCCAGCAGTGAAACGCAGGGGGGCTACGAGCAGTACTTC.

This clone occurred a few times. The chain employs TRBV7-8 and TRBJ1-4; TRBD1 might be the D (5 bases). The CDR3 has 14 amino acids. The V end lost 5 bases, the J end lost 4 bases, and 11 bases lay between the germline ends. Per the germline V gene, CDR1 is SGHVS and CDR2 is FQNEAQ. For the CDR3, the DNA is TGTGCCAGCAGCCCAGTCAGGGATAATGAAAAACTGTTTTTT. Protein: CASSPVRDNEKLFF.

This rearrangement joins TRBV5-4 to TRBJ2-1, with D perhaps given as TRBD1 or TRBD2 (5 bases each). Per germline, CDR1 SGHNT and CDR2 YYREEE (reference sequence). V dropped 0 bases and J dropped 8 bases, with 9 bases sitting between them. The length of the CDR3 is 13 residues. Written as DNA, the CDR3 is TGTGCCAGCAGCTTGGCAGGGACGGATGAGCAGTTCTTC. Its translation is CASSLAGTDEQFF.

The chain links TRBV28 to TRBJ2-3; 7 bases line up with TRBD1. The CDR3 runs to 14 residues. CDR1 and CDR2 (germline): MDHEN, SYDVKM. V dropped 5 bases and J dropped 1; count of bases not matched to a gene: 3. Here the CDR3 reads CASSQGTGTDTQYF. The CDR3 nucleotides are TGTGCCAGCAGTCAAGGGACAGGCACAGATACGCAGTATTTT.

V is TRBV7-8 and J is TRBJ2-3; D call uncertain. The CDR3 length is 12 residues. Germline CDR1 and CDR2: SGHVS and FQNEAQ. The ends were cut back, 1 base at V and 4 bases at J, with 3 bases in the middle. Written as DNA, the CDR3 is TGTGCCAGCAGCTTAGTCCCAGATACGCAGTATTTT. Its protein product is CASSLVPDTQYF.

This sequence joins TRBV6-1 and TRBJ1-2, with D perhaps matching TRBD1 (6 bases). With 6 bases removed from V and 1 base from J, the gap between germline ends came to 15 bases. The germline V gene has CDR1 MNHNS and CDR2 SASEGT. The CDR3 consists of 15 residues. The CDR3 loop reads CASSPGTLFNYGYTF. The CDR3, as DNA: TGTGCCAGCAGCCCCGGGACACTGTTTAACTATGGCTACACCTTC.

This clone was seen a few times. CDR3 protein: CASSRKRGDRNEQFF. The DNA for the CDR3 is TGTGCCAGCAGCCGCAAGCGGGGGGACCGCAATGAGCAGTTCTTC. The J gene is TRBJ2-1, the V gene TRBV7-2, with 9 bases matching TRBD2. V shed 5 bases, J shed 6 bases, and the junction held 8 bases outside the gene matches. CDR1 and CDR2 (germline): SGHTA, FQGNSA. CDR3 length: 15 residues.

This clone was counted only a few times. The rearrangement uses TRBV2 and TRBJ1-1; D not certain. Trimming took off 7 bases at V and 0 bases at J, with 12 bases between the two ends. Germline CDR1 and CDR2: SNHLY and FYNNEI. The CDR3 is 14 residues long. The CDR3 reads CASKAGSLNTEAFF. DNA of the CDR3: TGTGCCAGCAAGGCTGGCAGCTTGAACACTGAAGCTTTCTTT.

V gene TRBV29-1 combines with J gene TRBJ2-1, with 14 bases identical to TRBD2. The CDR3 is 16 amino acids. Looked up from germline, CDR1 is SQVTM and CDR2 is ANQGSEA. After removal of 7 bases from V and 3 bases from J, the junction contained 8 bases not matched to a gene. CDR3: CSGRGTSGGHYNEQFF. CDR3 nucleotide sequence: TGCAGCGGGCGCGGGACTAGCGGGGGCCACTACAATGAGCAGTTCTTC.

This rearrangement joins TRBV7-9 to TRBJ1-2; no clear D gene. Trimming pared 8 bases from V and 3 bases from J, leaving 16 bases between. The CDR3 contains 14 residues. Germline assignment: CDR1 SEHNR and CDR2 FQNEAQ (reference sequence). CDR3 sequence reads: CASVKGGEYYGYTF. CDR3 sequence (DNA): TGTGCCAGCGTTAAGGGCGGGGAGTACTATGGCTACACCTTC.

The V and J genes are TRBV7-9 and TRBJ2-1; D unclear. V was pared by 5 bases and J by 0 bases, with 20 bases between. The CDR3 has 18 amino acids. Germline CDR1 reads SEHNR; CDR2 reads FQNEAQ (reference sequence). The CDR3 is CASSPPLRPPSSYNEQFF. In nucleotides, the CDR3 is TGTGCCAGCAGCCCGCCTTTAAGACCCCCGAGCTCCTACAATGAGCAGTTCTTC.

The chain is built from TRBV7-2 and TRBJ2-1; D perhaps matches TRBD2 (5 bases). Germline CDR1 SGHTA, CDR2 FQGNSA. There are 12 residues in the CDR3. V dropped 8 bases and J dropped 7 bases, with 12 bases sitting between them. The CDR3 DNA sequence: TGTGCCAGCGGACCACTAGGGAATGAGCAGTTCTTC. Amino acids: CASGPLGNEQFF.

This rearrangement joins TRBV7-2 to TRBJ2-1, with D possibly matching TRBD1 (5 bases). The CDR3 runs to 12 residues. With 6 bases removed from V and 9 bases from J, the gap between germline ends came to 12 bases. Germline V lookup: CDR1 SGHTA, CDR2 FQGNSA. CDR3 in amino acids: CASSSSRGEQFF. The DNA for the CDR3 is TGTGCCAGCAGTTCTTCTAGGGGTGAGCAGTTCTTC.

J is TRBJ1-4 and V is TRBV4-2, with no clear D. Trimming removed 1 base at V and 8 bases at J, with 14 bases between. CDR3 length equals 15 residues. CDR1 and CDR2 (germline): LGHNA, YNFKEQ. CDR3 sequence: CASSQGSGVGEKLFF. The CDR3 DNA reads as TGTGCCAGCAGCCAAGGGTCCGGGGTTGGCGAAAAACTGTTTTTT.

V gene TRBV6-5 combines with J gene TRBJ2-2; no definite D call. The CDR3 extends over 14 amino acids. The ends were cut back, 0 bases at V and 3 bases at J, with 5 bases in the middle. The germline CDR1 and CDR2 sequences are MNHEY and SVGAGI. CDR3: CASSYSGYTGELFF. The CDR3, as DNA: TGTGCCAGCAGTTACTCCGGATACACCGGGGAGCTGTTTTTT.

The chain's CDR3 is CASSPQGAPTEAFF. In DNA, the CDR3 is TGTGCCAGCAGTCCGCAGGGGGCGCCCACTGAAGCTTTCTTT. The rearrangement uses TRBV2 and TRBJ1-1; 8 positions agree with TRBD1. Unmatched junction bases numbered 6, after V lost 5 bases and J lost 4 bases. CDR1 and CDR2 from the germline V gene are SNHLY and FYNNEI. The CDR3 is 14 amino acids.

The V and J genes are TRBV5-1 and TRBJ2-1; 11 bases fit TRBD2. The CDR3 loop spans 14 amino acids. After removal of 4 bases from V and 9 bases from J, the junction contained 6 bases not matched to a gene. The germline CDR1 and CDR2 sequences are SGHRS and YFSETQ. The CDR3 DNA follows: TGCGCCAGCAGCGTGGGTGGACTAGCGGGTGAGCAGTTCTTC. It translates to CASSVGGLAGEQFF.

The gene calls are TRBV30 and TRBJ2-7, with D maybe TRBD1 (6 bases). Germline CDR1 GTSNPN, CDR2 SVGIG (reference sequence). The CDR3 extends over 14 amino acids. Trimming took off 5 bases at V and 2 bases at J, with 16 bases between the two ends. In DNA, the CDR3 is TGTGCCTGGGGGAAGAGAGGGGGAGCCTACGAGCAGTACTTC. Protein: CAWGKRGGAYEQYF.

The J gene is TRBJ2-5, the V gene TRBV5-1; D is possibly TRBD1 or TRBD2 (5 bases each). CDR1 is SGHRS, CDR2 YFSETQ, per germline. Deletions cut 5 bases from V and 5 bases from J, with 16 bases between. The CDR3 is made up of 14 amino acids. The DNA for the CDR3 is TGCGCCAGCAGACAGGCTGGGGGAGTGGAGACCCAGTACTTC. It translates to CASRQAGGVETQYF. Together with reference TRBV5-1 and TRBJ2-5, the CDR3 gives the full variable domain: KAGVTQTPRYLIKTRGQQVTLSCSPISGHRSVSWYQQTPGQGLQFLFEYFSETQRNKGNFPGRFSGRQFSNSRSEMNVSTLELGDSALYLCASRQAGGVETQYFGPGTRLLVL.

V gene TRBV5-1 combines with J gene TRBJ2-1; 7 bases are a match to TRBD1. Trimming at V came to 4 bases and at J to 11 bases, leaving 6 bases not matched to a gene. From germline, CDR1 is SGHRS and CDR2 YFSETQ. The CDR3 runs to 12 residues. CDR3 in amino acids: CASSPDRVQQFF. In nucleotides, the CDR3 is TGCGCCAGCAGCCCAGACAGGGTTCAGCAGTTCTTC.

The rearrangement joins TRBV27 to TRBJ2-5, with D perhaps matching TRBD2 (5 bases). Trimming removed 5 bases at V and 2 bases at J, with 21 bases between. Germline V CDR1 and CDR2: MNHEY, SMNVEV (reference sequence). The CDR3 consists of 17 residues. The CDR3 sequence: CASSASYRTLGQETQYF. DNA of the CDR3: TGTGCCAGCAGTGCGTCATACCGGACTCTGGGGCAAGAGACCCAGTACTTC.

CDR3: CAWSEGNTDTQYF. CDR3 nucleotides: TGTGCCTGGAGTGAGGGGAACACAGATACGCAGTATTTT. The genes are TRBV30 and TRBJ2-3; the D gene is possibly TRBD1 (5 bases). Germline CDR1 reads GTSNPN; CDR2 reads SVGIG (reference sequence). This CDR3 is 13 amino acids long. Trimming removed 1 base at V and 2 bases at J, with 7 bases between.

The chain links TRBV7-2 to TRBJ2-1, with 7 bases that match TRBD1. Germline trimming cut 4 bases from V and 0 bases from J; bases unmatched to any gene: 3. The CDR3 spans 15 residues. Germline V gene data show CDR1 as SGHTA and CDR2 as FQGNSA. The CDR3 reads CASSSQGSSYNEQFF. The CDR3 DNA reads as TGTGCCAGCAGCTCACAGGGGAGCTCCTACAATGAGCAGTTCTTC.

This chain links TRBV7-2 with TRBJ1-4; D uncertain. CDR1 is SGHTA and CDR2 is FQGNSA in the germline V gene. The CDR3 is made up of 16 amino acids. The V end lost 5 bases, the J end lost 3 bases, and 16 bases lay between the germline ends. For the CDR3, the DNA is TGTGCCAGCAGCCCGACCGTTATCGAGGCTAATGAAAAACTGTTTTTT. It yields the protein CASSPTVIEANEKLFF.

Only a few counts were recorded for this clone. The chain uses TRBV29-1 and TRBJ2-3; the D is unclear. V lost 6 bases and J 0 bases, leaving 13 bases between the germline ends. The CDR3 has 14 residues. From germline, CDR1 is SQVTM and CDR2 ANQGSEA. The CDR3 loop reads CSVEYGDSTDTQYF. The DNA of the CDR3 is TGCAGCGTGGAATACGGAGATAGCACAGATACGCAGTATTTT.

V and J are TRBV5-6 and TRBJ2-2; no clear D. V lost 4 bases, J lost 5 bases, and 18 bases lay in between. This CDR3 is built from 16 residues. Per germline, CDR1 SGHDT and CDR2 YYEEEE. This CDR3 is CASSPRGLRRTGELFF. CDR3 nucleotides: TGTGCCAGCAGCCCACGAGGCCTCAGACGGACCGGGGAGCTGTTTTTT.